The 29 T cell receptor beta chains below were found in one sample sequenced in a study of PD-L1 blockade in urothelial cancer. Method: immunoSEQ multiplex PCR; TCRdb's copy keeps in-frame clones and lacks some. The sample includes around 57,000 clones, approximately 80% of them seen just once. Sample time point: pretreatment peripheral blood. The sample consisted of PBMCs, taken around atezolizumab (anti-PD-L1) treatment. These receptors all stem from a man in his 70s with urothelial cancer.

The chain joins TRBV30 to TRBJ1-1; D gene ambiguous. Trimming removed 0 bases from V and 1 base from J, with 9 bases in between. This CDR3 contains 14 residues. CDR1 is GTSNPN, CDR2 SVGIG, per germline (reference sequence). CDR3: CAWSVWQENTEAFF. DNA of the CDR3: TGTGCCTGGAGTGTTTGGCAGGAGAACACTGAAGCTTTCTTT.

This chain links TRBV9 with TRBJ1-1; tentatively, D is TRBD1 (6 bases). This CDR3 has 13 amino acids. V shed 3 bases and J shed 1 base, with 7 bases lying between them. Germline values: CDR1 SGDLS, CDR2 YYNGEE. CDR3 protein: CASSAGENTEAFF. Here the CDR3 DNA reads TGTGCCAGCAGCGCAGGGGAGAACACTGAAGCTTTCTTT.

This rearrangement joins TRBV27 to TRBJ2-7; 8 positions agree with TRBD2. Germline lookup yields CDR1 MNHEY and CDR2 SMNVEV (reference sequence). The CDR3 length is 15 residues. Losses at the gene ends were 3 bases for V and 0 bases for J; bases not matched to a gene: 4. CDR3 residues: CASSLTSDRSYEQYF. CDR3 nucleotides: TGTGCCAGCAGTTTGACTAGCGACCGCTCCTACGAGCAGTACTTC.

This clone was picked up a small number of times. The chain links TRBV5-6 to TRBJ1-2; no clear D gene. V was pared by 4 bases and J by 12 bases, with 19 bases between. Germline loops: CDR1 SGHDT, CDR2 YYEEEE. There are 13 residues in the CDR3. CDR3 sequence: CASSGEGRLRDTF. CDR3 sequence (DNA): TGTGCCAGCAGCGGAGAGGGTCGACTCAGAGACACCTTC.

With regard to this clone: A much larger clone differs by one base, so this may be a read error. The CDR3 spells CASSLDRANTEAFF. The CDR3 DNA reads TGCGCCAGCAGCCTTGACAGGGCGAACACTGAAGCTTTCTTT. The J gene is TRBJ1-1, the V gene TRBV5-1, with 7 bases fitting TRBD1. Germline lookup yields CDR1 SGHRS and CDR2 YFSETQ. V was clipped by 4 bases and J by 1 base; unmatched bases: 4. This CDR3 has 14 amino acids.

This clone came up a few times. CDR3 bases: TGTGCCAGTCTAGACGGGGGCTATGGCTACACCTTC. It codes for CASLDGGYGYTF. This chain joins TRBV19 and TRBJ1-2, with D perhaps TRBD1 (5 bases). V was cut by 8 bases and J by 4 bases, with 11 bases left in between. This CDR3 region has 12 residues. CDR1 is LNHDA and CDR2 is SQIVND in the germline V gene (reference sequence).

This chain links TRBV6-5 with TRBJ2-3; 7 bases are shared with TRBD1. The trim removed 10 bases at V and 6 bases at J, leaving 10 bases unmatched. Germline V gene data show CDR1 as MNHEY and CDR2 as SVGAGI. The CDR3 extends over 13 amino acids. The CDR3 reads CATHRGIWDTQYF. For the CDR3, the DNA is TGTGCCACACACAGGGGTATCTGGGATACGCAGTATTTT.

The V gene is TRBV11-3, the J gene TRBJ2-3, with 10 bases identical to TRBD2. The CDR3 is made up of 15 amino acids. Germline V CDR1 and CDR2: SGHNT, YENEEA. The V and J ends lost 6 bases and 6 bases, in that order; junction bases with no gene match: 9. The CDR3 region is CASSLAGVGGDTQYF. The CDR3, as DNA: TGTGCCAGCAGTCTAGCGGGAGTCGGGGGGGATACGCAGTATTTT.

This sequence joins TRBV19 and TRBJ1-1; D is ambiguous. V shed 7 bases and J shed 2 bases, with 14 bases lying between them. The CDR3 totals 14 residues. Per germline, CDR1 LNHDA and CDR2 SQIVND (reference sequence). CDR3 sequence (DNA): TGTGCCAGTATCCTAGAGCGGGGTAACACTGAAGCTTTCTTT. Its protein product is CASILERGNTEAFF.

The chain links TRBV11-1 to TRBJ2-7; D unresolved. Germline CDR1 is SGHAT and CDR2 is FQDESV (reference sequence). The germline V and J ends were trimmed by 1 base and 0 bases, with 4 bases remaining between them. The CDR3 is 13 residues long. CDR3 nucleotides: TGTGCCAGCAGCTTAGGGGCCTCCTACGAGCAGTACTTC. This translates into CASSLGASYEQYF. The full variable domain, in which reference TRBV11-1 and TRBJ2-7 provide the parts outside the CDR3, is EAEVAQSPRYKITEKSQAVAFWCDPISGHATLYWYRQILGQGPELLVQFQDESVVDDSQLPKDRFSAERLKGVDSTLKIQPAELGDSAMYLCASSLGASYEQYFGPGTRLTVT.

The chain couples TRBV9 to TRBJ2-3, with 9 bases identical to TRBD2. This CDR3 spans 15 amino acids. Trimming took 3 bases from V and 5 from J; bases not matched to a gene: 7. Per germline, CDR1 SGDLS and CDR2 YYNGEE. The CDR3 sequence: CASSAYSGSLDTQYF. In nucleotides, the CDR3 is TGTGCCAGCAGCGCCTATAGCGGGAGTTTAGATACGCAGTATTTT.

This clone was recorded once. The genes are TRBV4-2 and TRBJ2-5, with 8 bases aligning to TRBD1. Losses at the gene ends were 1 base for V and 5 bases for J; bases not matched to a gene: 0. The CDR3 contains 13 residues. CDR1 and CDR2 (germline): LGHNA, YNFKEQ. The CDR3 loop reads CASSQGTGETQYF. The CDR3 nucleotides are TGTGCCAGCAGCCAAGGGACAGGGGAGACCCAGTACTTC.

The chain combines TRBV4-3 with TRBJ2-2, with 7 bases that match TRBD1. This CDR3 has 15 amino acids. V was clipped by 0 bases and J by 5 bases; unmatched bases: 3. Germline V lookup: CDR1 LGHNA, CDR2 YSLEER. The CDR3 DNA follows: TGCGCCAGCAGCCAAGACCCAGGGGGAACCGGGGAGCTGTTTTTT. Translation gives CASSQDPGGTGELFF.

The CDR3: CASSEAGGHEQFF. The CDR3, as DNA: TGTGCCAGCAGTGAAGCAGGGGGCCATGAGCAGTTCTTC. This rearrangement joins TRBV2 to TRBJ2-1, with 7 bases fitting TRBD1. The germline CDR1 and CDR2 sequences are SNHLY and FYNNEI. With 0 bases clipped from V and 8 bases from J, the junction kept 1 base outside the gene matches. This CDR3 region has 13 residues. Together with reference TRBV2 and TRBJ2-1, the CDR3 gives the full variable domain: EPEVTQTPSHQVTQMGQEVILRCVPISNHLYFYWYRQILGQKVEFLVSFYNNEISEKSEIFDDQFSVERPDGSNFTLKIRSTKLEDSAMYFCASSEAGGHEQFFGPGTRLTVL.

This clone was detected a few times. This chain connects TRBV28 to TRBJ1-2; D is undetermined. With 3 bases removed from V and 2 bases from J, the gap between germline ends came to 13 bases. The CDR3 has 15 residues. The germline CDR1 and CDR2 sequences are MDHEN and SYDVKM. CDR3 coding DNA: TGTGCCAGCAGTTTGTGGCAGTCGAACAACTATGGCTACACCTTC. It yields the protein CASSLWQSNNYGYTF.

Written as DNA, the CDR3 is TGTGCCAGCAGCGTAGATGACTTCGAGCAGTTCTTC. It is translated as CASSVDDFEQFF. The J gene is TRBJ2-1, the V gene TRBV9, with unresolved D. The V gene's germline CDR1 is SGDLS and CDR2 YYNGEE. The germline V and J ends were trimmed by 0 bases and 10 bases, with 8 bases remaining between them. CDR3 size: 12 residues.

The chain links TRBV10-3 to TRBJ2-3; 7 bases fit TRBD2. CDR1 and CDR2 (germline): ENHRY, SYGVKD. V gave up 5 bases and J gave up 5 bases; unmatched junction bases: 13. The CDR3 contains 16 residues. The DNA for the CDR3 is TGTGCCATCAGTCGCGGCGGGGCGGGAGAAGTAGATACGCAGTATTTT. This codes for CAISRGGAGEVDTQYF.

This clone was counted at least ten times. The chain uses TRBV11-3 and TRBJ2-1, with 9 bases matching TRBD2. The ends lost 8 bases at V and 7 bases at J; junction bases unmatched: 12. This CDR3 spans 15 amino acids. The V gene's germline CDR1 is SGHNT and CDR2 YENEEA. For the CDR3, the DNA is TGTGCCAGCTCAGGAGGTAGCGGGAGATCGAATGAGCAGTTCTTC. This encodes CASSGGSGRSNEQFF.

This rearrangement joins TRBV7-8 to TRBJ1-5; D unresolved. V lost 0 bases to trimming and J lost 0 bases, with 9 bases between them. The CDR3 loop spans 16 amino acids. Germline assignment: CDR1 SGHVS and CDR2 FQNEAQ. The CDR3 region is CASSLARHLSNQPQHF. The CDR3 bases are TGTGCCAGCAGCTTAGCGCGACACCTTAGCAATCAGCCCCAGCATTTT.

V gene TRBV9 combines with J gene TRBJ2-5, with D perhaps matching TRBD1 (6 bases). V gave up 3 bases and J gave up 4 bases, with 16 bases separating them. Germline values: CDR1 SGDLS, CDR2 YYNGEE. This CDR3 comprises 15 residues. The CDR3 nucleotides are TGTGCCAGCAGCGCCCCCCCTGGGGGCGGAGAGACCCAGTACTTC. The encoded protein is CASSAPPGGGETQYF.

This chain uses TRBV15 with TRBJ2-5; tentatively, D is TRBD1 (5 bases). Germline loops: CDR1 LNHNV, CDR2 YYDKDF (reference sequence). Trimming removed 0 bases at V and 7 bases at J, with 6 bases between. The CDR3 consists of 12 residues. CDR3 amino acids: CATSRDQGTQYF. The DNA of the CDR3 is TGTGCCACCAGCAGAGATCAGGGGACCCAGTACTTC.

This chain links TRBV19 with TRBJ2-1; TRBD2 aligns across 10 bases. CDR3 size: 15 residues. The V gene end was trimmed by 2 bases and the J gene end by 6 bases; junction bases not matched to a gene: 4. Per the germline V gene, CDR1 is LNHDA and CDR2 is SQIVND (reference sequence). CDR3 sequence reads: CASSIWTSGSNEQFF. The CDR3 coding sequence is TGTGCCAGTAGTATATGGACTAGCGGAAGCAATGAGCAGTTCTTC.

This chain connects TRBV9 to TRBJ1-2, with a possible D match to TRBD1 (5 bases). CDR1 and CDR2 from the germline V gene are SGDLS and YYNGEE. V gave up 4 bases and J gave up 6 bases, with 22 bases separating them. The CDR3 totals 16 residues. The CDR3 loop reads CASSLTARAGWNGYTF. DNA of the CDR3: TGTGCCAGCAGCCTTACGGCCCGGGCAGGGTGGAATGGCTACACCTTC.

The chain has TRBV18 and TRBJ2-3; D uncertain. The V gene lost 0 bases and the J gene lost 6 bases, with 16 bases spanning the gap. Germline CDR1 reads KGHSH; CDR2 reads LQKENI. The CDR3 length is 16 residues. CDR3 bases: TGTGCCAGCTCACCACCAGCTACCCCGGGTGTGGATACGCAGTATTTT. Residues: CASSPPATPGVDTQYF. The variable domain in full, with the rest retrieved from reference TRBV18 and TRBJ2-3, is NAGVMQNPRHLVRRRGQEARLRCSPMKGHSHVYWYRQLPEEGLKFMVYLQKENIIDESGMPKERFSAEFPKEGPSILRIQQVVRGDSAAYFCASSPPATPGVDTQYFGPGTRLTVL.

The rearrangement links TRBV28 to TRBJ2-1; unclear D gene. Trimming took 5 bases from V and 10 from J, leaving 15 bases between them. Germline-derived CDR1 and CDR2 are MDHEN and SYDVKM. This CDR3 is 13 amino acids long. The CDR3, as DNA: TGTGCCAGCAGTCTAACTGAGAGTCGAGAGCAGTTCTTC. It specifies CASSLTESREQFF.

The V gene is TRBV20-1, the J gene TRBJ2-1; the D is unclear. The V gene lost 5 bases and the J gene lost 6 bases, with 5 bases spanning the gap. The CDR3 has 10 amino acids. From germline, CDR1 is DFQATT and CDR2 SNEGSKA (reference sequence). Here the CDR3 reads CSAFSNEQFF. CDR3 nucleotide sequence: TGCAGTGCTTTTAGCAATGAGCAGTTCTTC.

The chain combines TRBV29-1 with TRBJ2-1; possibly TRBD1 for D (6 bases). CDR3 length: 12 residues. Germline V lookup: CDR1 SQVTM, CDR2 ANQGSEA. CDR3 sequence reads: CTSRTEYNEQFF. CDR3 DNA sequence: TGCACCTCTAGGACAGAATACAATGAGCAGTTCTTC.

This clone showed up just once. The V gene is TRBV19, the J gene TRBJ2-1; unclear D gene. The CDR3 contains 14 residues. The V gene's germline CDR1 is LNHDA and CDR2 SQIVND (reference sequence). With 11 bases removed from V and 0 bases from J, the gap between germline ends came to 14 bases. CDR3 amino acids: CASTAENSYNEQFF. CDR3 DNA sequence: TGTGCCTCCACCGCGGAGAACTCCTACAATGAGCAGTTCTTC.

J is TRBJ1-4 and V is TRBV19; D is perhaps TRBD1 (5 bases). This CDR3 region has 15 residues. V gave up 5 bases and J gave up 8 bases, with 18 bases separating them. CDR1 LNHDA and CDR2 SQIVND come from the germline V gene (reference sequence). Written as DNA, the CDR3 is TGTGCCAGTAGTTCCTCGATTTCGGGGGACGAAAAACTGTTTTTT. This sequence encodes CASSSSISGDEKLFF.